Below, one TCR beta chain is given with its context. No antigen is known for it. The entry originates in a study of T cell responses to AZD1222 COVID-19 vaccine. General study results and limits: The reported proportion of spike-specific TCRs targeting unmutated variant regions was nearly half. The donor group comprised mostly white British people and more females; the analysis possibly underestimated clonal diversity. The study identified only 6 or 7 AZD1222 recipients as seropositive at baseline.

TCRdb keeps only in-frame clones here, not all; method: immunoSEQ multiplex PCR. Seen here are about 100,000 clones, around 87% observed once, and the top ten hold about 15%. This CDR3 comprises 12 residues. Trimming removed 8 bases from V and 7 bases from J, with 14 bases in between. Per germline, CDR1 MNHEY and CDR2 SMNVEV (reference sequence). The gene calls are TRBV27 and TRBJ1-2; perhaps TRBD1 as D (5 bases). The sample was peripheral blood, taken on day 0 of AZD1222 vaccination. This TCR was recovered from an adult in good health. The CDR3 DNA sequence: TGTGCCAGCCGTTATGGGGGAAGTGGCTACACCTTC. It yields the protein CASRYGGSGYTF.